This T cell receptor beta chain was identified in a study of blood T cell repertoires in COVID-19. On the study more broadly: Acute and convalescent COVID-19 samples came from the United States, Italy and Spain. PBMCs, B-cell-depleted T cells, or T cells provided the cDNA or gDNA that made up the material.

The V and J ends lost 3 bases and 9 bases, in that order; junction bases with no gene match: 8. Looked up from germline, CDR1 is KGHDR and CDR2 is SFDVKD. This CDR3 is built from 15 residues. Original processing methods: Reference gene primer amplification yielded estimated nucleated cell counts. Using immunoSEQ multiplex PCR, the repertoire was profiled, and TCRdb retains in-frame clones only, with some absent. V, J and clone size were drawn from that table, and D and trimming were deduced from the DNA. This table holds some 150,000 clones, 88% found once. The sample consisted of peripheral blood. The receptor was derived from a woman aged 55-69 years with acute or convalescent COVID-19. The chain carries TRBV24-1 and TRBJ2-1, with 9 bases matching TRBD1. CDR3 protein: CATSDPGQGFGEQFF. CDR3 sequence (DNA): TGTGCCACCAGTGATCCGGGACAGGGTTTCGGTGAGCAGTTCTTC.